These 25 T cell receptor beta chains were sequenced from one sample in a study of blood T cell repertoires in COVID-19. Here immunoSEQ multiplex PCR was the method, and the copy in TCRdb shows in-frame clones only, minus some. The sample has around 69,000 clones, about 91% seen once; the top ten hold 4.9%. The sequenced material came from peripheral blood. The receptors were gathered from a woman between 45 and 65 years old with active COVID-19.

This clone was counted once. The CDR3: CASSLGGFSYNSPLHF. In nucleotides, the CDR3 is TGTGCCAGCAGTTTAGGTGGCTTCTCGTATAATTCACCCCTCCACTTT. The V and J genes are TRBV28 and TRBJ1-6; D is undetermined. The CDR3 sequence is 16 residues long. Germline V gene lookup returns CDR1 MDHEN and CDR2 SYDVKM. V was trimmed by 2 bases and J by 4 bases, leaving 12 bases between them. Together with reference TRBV28 and TRBJ1-6, the CDR3 gives the full variable domain: DVKVTQSSRYLVKRTGEKVFLECVQDMDHENMFWYRQDPGLGLRLIYFSYDVKMKEKGDIPEGYSVSREKKERFSLILESASTNQTSMYLCASSLGGFSYNSPLHFGNGTRLTVT.

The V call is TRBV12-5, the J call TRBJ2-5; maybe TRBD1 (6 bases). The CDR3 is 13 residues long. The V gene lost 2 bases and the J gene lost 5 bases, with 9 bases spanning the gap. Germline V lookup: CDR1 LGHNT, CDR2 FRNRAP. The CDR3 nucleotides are TGTGCTAGTGGTTTGCAGGGGATGGAGACCCAGTACTTC. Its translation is CASGLQGMETQYF.

Here the CDR3 reads CASTPTSGGYNEQFF. The DNA of the CDR3 is TGTGCCAGCACCCCCACCAGCGGGGGGTACAATGAGCAGTTCTTC. This chain connects TRBV28 to TRBJ2-1, with 9 bases fitting TRBD2. CDR1 is MDHEN, CDR2 SYDVKM, per germline. There are 15 residues in the CDR3. Trimming cost V 7 bases and J 4 bases; bases outside gene matches: 8.

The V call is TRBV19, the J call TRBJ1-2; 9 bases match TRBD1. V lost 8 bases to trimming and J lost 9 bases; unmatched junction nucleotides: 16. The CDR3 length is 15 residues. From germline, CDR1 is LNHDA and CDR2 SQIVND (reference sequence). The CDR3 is CASRLSTGQGGRYTF. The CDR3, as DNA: TGTGCCAGTCGACTCTCTACGGGACAGGGAGGACGCTACACCTTC.

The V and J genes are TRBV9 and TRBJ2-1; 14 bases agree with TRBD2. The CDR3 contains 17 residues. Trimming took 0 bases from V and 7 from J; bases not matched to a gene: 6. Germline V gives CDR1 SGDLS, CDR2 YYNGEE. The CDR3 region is CASSVVGTSGSWNEQFF. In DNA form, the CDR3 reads TGTGCCAGCAGCGTAGTGGGGACTAGCGGGAGCTGGAATGAGCAGTTCTTC.

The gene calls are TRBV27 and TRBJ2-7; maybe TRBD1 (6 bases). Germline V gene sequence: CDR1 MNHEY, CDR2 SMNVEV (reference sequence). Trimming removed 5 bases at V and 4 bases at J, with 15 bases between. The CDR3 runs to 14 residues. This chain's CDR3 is CASSIGGRIYEQYF. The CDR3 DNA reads TGTGCCAGCAGTATAGGGGGACGGATTTACGAGCAGTACTTC.

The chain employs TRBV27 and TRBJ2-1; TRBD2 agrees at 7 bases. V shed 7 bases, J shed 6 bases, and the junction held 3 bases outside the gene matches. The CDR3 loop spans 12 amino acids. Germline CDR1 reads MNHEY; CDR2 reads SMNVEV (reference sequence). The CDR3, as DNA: TGTGCCAGCATGAGGGAGGGCAATGAGCAGTTCTTC. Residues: CASMREGNEQFF.

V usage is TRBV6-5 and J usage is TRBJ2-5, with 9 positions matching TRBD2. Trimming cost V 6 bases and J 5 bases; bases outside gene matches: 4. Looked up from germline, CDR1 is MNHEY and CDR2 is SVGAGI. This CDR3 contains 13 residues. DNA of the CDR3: TGTGCCAGCAGCAAGGGGACTAGCGAGACCCAGTACTTC. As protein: CASSKGTSETQYF.

CDR3 protein: CASFEEPSGTGELFF. The CDR3 DNA reads TGCGCCAGCTTCGAAGAGCCCTCGGGCACCGGGGAGCTGTTTTTT. The chain has TRBV5-1 and TRBJ2-2; D remains unclear. Trimming stripped 7 bases from V and 4 bases from J, with 17 bases between. This CDR3 has 15 residues. From germline, CDR1 is SGHRS and CDR2 YFSETQ.

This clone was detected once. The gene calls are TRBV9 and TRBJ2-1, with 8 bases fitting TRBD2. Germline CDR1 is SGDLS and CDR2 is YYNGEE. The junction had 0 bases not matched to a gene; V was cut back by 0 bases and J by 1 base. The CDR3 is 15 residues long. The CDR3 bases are TGTGCCAGCAGCGTAGCGGGAGGGTCCTACAATGAGCAGTTCTTC. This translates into CASSVAGGSYNEQFF.

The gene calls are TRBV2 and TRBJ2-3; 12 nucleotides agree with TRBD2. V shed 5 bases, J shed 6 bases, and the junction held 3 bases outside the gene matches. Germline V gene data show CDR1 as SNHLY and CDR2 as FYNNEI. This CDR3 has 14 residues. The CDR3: CASSRLAGVDTQYF. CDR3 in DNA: TGTGCCAGCAGTCGACTAGCGGGAGTGGATACGCAGTATTTT. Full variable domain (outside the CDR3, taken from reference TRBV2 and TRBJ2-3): EPEVTQTPSHQVTQMGQEVILRCVPISNHLYFYWYRQILGQKVEFLVSFYNNEISEKSEIFDDQFSVERPDGSNFTLKIRSTKLEDSAMYFCASSRLAGVDTQYFGPGTRLTVL.

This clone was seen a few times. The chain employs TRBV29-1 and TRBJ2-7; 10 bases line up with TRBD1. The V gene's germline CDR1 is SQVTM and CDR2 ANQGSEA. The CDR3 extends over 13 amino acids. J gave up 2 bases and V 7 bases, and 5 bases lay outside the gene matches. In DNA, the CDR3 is TGCAGCGCGGGGACAGGGGAACCCTACGAGCAGTACTTC. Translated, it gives CSAGTGEPYEQYF.

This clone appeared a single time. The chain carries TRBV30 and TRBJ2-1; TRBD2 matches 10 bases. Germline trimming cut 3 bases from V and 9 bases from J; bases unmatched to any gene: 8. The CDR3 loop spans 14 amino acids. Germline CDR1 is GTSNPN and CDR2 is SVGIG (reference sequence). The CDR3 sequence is CAWRKSGRVIEQFF. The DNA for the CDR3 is TGTGCCTGGAGGAAAAGCGGGAGGGTGATTGAGCAGTTCTTC.

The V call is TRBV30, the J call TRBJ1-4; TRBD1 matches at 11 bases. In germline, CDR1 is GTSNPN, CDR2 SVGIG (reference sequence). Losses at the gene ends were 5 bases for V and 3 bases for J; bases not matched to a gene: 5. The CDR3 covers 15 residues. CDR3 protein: CAWGGQGASNEKLFF. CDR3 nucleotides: TGTGCCTGGGGCGGACAGGGGGCGTCTAATGAAAAACTGTTTTTT.

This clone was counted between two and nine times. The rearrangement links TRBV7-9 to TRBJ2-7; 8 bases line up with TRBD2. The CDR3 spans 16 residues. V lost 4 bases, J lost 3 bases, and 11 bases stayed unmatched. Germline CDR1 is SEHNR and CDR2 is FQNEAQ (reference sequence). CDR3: CASSSSVSAGGYEQYF. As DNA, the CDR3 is TGTGCCAGCAGCTCTAGCGTGTCTGCGGGAGGCTACGAGCAGTACTTC. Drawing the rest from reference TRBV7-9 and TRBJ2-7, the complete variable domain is DTGVSQNPRHKITKRGQNVTFRCDPISEHNRLYWYRQTLGQGPEFLTYFQNEAQLEKSRLLSDRFSAERPKGSFSTLEIQRTEQGDSAMYLCASSSSVSAGGYEQYFGPGTRLTVT.

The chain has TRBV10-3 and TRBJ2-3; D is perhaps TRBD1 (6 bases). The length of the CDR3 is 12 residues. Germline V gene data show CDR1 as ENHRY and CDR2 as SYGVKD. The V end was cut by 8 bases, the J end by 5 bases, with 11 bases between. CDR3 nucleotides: TGTGCCATCGGGATAGGGGGAGATACGCAGTATTTT. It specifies CAIGIGGDTQYF.

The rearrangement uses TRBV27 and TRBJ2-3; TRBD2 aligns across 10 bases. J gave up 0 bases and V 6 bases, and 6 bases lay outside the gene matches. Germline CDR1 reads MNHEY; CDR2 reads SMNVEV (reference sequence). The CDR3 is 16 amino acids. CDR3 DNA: TGTGCCAGCAGGACTAGCGGGTACACTAGCACAGATACGCAGTATTTT. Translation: CASRTSGYTSTDTQYF.

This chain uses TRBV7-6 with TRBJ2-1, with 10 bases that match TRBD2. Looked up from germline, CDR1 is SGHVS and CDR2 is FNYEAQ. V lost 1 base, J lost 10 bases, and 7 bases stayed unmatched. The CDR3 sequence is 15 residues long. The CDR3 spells CASSLDTSGIREQFF. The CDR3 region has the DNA TGTGCCAGCAGCTTAGATACTAGCGGGATTCGCGAGCAGTTCTTC.

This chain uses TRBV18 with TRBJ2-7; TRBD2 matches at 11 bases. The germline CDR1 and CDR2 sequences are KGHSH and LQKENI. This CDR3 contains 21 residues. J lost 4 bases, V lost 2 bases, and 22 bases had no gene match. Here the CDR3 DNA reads TGTGCCAGCTCACCAAGGGGGTTGCGGCTAGCGGGAGGAAGGTCGGTGTACGAGCAGTACTTC. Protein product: CASSPRGLRLAGGRSVYEQYF.

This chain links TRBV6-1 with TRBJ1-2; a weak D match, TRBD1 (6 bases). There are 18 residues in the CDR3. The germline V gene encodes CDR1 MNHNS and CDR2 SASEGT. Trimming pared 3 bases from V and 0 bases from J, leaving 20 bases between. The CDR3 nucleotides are TGTGCCAGCAGTGATCCCATACGGCAGGGGACTACTAACTATGGCTACACCTTC. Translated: CASSDPIRQGTTNYGYTF.

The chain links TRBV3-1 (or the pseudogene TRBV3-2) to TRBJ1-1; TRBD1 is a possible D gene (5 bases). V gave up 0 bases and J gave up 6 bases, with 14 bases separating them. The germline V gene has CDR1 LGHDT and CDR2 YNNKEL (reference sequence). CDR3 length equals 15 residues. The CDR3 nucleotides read TGTGCCAGCAGCCAAGATTTGGGGGGAAGATCTGAAGCTTTCTTT. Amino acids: CASSQDLGGRSEAFF.

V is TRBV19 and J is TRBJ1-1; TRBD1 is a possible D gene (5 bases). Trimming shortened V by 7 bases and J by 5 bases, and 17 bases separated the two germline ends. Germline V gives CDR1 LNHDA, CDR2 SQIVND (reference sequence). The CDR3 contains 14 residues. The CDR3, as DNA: TGTGCCAGTATAATCGGCGGGGGTGGAACTGAAGCTTTCTTT. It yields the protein CASIIGGGGTEAFF.

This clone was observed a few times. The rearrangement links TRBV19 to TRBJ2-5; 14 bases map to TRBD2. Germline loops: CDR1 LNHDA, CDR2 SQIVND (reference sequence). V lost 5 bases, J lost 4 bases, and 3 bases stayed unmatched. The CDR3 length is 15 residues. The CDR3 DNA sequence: TGTGCCAGTAGTGAAGGGACTAGCGGGAGAGAGACCCAGTACTTC. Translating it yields CASSEGTSGRETQYF.

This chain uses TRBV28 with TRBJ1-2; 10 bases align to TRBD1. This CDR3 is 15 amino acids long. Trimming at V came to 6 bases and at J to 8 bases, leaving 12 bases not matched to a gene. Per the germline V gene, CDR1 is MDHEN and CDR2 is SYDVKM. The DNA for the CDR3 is TGTGCCAGCAGCTCGAGGGGACAGGGGATCGGCGGCTACACCTTC. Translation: CASSSRGQGIGGYTF.

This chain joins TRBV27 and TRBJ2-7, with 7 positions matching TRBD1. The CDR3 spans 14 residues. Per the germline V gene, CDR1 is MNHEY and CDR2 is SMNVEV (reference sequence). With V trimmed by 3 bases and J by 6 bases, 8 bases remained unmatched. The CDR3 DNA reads TGTGCCAGCAGTTTGTTCAGGGGGACCGGCGAGCAGTACTTC. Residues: CASSLFRGTGEQYF.